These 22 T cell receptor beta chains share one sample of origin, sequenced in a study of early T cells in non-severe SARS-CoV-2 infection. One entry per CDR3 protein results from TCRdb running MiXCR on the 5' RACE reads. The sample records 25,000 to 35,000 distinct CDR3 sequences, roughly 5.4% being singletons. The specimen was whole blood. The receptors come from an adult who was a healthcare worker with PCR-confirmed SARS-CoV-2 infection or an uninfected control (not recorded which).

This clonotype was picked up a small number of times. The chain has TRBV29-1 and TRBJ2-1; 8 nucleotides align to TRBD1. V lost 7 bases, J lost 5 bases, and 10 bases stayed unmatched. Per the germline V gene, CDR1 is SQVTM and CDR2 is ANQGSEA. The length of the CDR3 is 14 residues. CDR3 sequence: CSAKDRVGHNEQFF. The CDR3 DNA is TGCAGCGCCAAGGACAGGGTTGGTCACAATGAGCAGTTCTTC.

Here the CDR3 reads CATSRAGLTGELFF. As DNA, the CDR3 is TGTGCCACCAGTAGGGCGGGACTCACCGGGGAGCTGTTTTTT. The rearrangement joins TRBV24-1 to TRBJ2-2; D might be TRBD2 (6 bases). Germline V gene sequence: CDR1 KGHDR, CDR2 SFDVKD. The CDR3 extends over 14 amino acids. Trimming stripped 6 bases from V and 4 bases from J, with 11 bases between.

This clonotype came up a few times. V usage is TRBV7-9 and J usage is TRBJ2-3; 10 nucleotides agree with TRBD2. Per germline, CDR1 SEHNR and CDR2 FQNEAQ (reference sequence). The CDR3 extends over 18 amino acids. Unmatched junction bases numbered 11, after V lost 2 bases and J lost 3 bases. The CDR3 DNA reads TGTGCCAGCAGCTTACTTAGCGGGAGGTCCCTGTGGACAGATACGCAGTATTTT. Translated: CASSLLSGRSLWTDTQYF. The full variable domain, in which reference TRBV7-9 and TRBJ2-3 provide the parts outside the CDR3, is DTGVSQNPRHKITKRGQNVTFRCDPISEHNRLYWYRQTLGQGPEFLTYFQNEAQLEKSRLLSDRFSAERPKGSFSTLEIQRTEQGDSAMYLCASSLLSGRSLWTDTQYFGPGTRLTVL.

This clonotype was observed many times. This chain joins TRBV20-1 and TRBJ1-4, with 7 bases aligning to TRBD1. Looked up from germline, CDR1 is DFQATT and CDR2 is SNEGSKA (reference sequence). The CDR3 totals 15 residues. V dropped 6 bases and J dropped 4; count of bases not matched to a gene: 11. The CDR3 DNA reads TGCAGTGCCATAGGACTGACAGGGCATAATGAAAAACTGTTTTTT. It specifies CSAIGLTGHNEKLFF.

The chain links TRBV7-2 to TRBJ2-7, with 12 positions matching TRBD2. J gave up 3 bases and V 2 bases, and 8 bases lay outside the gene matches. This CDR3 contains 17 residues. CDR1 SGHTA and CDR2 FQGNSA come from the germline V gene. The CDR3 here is CASSLMTSGSLVYEQYF. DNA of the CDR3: TGTGCCAGCAGCTTAATGACTAGCGGGAGTCTGGTCTACGAGCAGTACTTC.

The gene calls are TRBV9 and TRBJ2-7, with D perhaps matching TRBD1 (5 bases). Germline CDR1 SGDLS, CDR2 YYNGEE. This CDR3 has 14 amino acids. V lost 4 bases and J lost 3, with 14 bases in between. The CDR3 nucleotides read TGTGCCAGCAGCCCATCAGGGTTCGTCTACGAGCAGTACTTC. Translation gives CASSPSGFVYEQYF.

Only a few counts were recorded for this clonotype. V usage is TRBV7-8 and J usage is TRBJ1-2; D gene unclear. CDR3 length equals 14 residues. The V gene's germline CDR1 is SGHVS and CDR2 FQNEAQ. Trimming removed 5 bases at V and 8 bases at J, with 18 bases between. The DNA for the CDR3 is TGTGCCAGCAGCCCCCCCACCCCTCTGCAGGGCTACACCTTC. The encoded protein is CASSPPTPLQGYTF.

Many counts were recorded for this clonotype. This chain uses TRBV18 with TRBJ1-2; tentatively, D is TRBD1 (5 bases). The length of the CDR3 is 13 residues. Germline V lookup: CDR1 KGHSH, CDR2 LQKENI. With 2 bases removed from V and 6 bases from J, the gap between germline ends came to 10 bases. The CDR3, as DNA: TGTGCCAGCTCACCAGGGGCGCAGAATGGCTACACCTTC. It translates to CASSPGAQNGYTF.

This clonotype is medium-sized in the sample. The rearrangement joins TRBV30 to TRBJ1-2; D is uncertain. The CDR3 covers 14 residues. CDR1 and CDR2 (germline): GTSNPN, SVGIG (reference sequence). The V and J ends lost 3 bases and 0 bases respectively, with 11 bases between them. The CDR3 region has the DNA TGTGCCTGGAGAAACGTCTCTCCTAACTATGGCTACACCTTC. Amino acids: CAWRNVSPNYGYTF.

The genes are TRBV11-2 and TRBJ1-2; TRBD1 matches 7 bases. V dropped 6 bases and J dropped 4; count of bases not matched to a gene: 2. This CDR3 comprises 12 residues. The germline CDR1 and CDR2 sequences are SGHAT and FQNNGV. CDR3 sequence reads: CASRQGTYGYTF. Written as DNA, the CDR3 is TGTGCCAGCAGACAGGGGACCTATGGCTACACCTTC.

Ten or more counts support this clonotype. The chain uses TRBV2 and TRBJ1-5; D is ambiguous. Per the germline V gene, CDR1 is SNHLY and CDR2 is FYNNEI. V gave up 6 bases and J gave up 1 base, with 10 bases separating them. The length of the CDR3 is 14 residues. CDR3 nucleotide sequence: TGTGCCAGCAGGGATGGACTGAGCAATCAGCCCCAGCATTTT. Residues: CASRDGLSNQPQHF.

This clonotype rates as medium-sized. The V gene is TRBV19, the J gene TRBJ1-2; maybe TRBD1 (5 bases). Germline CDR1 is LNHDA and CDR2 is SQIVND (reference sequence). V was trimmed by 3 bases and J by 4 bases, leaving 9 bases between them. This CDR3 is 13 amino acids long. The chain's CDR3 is CASSIQGPYGYTF. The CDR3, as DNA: TGTGCCAGTAGTATCCAGGGACCCTATGGCTACACCTTC.

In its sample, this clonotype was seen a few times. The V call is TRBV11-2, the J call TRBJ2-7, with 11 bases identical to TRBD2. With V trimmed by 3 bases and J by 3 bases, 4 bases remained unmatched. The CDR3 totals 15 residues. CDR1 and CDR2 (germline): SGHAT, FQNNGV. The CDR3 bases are TGTGCCAGCAGCTTCTCTAGCGGGGGGAACTACGAGCAGTACTTC. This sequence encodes CASSFSSGGNYEQYF.

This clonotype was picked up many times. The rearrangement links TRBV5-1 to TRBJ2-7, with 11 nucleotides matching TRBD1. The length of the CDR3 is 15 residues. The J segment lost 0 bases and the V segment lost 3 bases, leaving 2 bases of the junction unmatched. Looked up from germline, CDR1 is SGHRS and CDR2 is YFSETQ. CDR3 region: CASSWGTGGSYEQYF. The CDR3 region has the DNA TGCGCCAGCAGCTGGGGGACAGGGGGCTCCTACGAGCAGTACTTC.

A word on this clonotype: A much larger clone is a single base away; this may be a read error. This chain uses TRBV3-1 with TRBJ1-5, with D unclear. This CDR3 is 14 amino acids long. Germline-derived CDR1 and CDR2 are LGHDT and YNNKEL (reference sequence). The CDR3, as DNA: TGTGTCAGCAGCCAAGATCTGGGGTCAGCTCCCCAGCATTTT. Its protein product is CVSSQDLGSAPQHF. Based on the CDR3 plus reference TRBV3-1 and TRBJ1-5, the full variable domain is DTAVSQTPKYLVTQMGNDKSIKCEQNLGHDTMYWYKQDSKKFLKIMFSYNNKELIINETVPNRFSPKSPDKAHLNLHINSLELGDSAVYFCVSSQDLGSAPQHFGDGTRLSIL.

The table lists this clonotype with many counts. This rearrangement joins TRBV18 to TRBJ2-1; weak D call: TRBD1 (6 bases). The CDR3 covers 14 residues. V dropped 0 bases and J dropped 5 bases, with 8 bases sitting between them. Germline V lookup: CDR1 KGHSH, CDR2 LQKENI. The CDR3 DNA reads TGTGCCAGCTCACCACCGGACAGAGACAATGAGCAGTTCTTC. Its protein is CASSPPDRDNEQFF.

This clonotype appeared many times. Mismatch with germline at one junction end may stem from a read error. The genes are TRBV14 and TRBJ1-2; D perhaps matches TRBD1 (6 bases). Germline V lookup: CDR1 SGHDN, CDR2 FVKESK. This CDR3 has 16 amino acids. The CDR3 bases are TGTGCCATCAGCCAAGGGGGAACAGGGTTCAACTATGGCTACACCTTC. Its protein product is CAISQGGTGFNYGYTF.

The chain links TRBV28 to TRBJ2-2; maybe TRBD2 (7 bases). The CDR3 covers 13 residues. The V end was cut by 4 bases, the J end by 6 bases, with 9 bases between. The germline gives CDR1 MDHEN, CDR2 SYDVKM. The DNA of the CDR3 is TGTGCCAGCAGTTGGGGGGGCCCCGGGGAGCTGTTTTTT. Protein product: CASSWGGPGELFF.

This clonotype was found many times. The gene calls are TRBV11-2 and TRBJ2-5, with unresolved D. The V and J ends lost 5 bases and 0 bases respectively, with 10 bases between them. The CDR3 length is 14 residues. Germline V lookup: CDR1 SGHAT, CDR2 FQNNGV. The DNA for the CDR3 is TGTGCCAGCAGCCCGCGGACGGACCAAGAGACCCAGTACTTC. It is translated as CASSPRTDQETQYF.

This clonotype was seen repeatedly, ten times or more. CDR3 DNA sequence: TGTGCCACCAGAGGGGGACAGCAACTCAATCAGCCCCAGCATTTT. Translating gives CATRGGQQLNQPQHF. The rearrangement links TRBV15 to TRBJ1-5, with 7 bases identical to TRBD1. The CDR3 covers 15 residues. Germline V lookup: CDR1 LNHNV, CDR2 YYDKDF (reference sequence). With V trimmed by 6 bases and J by 3 bases, 8 bases remained unmatched.

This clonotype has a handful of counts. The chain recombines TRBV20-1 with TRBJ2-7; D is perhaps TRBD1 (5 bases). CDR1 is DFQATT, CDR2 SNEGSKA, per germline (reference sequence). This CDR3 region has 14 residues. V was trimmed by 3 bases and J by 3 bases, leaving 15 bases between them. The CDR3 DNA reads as TGCAGTGCTAGGACCCGGCAGGGCCACTACGAGCAGTACTTC. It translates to CSARTRQGHYEQYF.

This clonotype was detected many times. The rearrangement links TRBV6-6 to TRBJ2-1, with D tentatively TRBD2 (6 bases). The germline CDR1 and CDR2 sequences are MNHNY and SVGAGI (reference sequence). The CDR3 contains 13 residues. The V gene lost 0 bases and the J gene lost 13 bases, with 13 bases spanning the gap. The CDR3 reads CASSYSLGTRQFF. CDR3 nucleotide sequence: TGTGCCAGCAGTTACTCTCTCGGGACTCGACAGTTCTTC.